Included here is one T cell receptor (beta chain) sequence, with context. The entry originates in a study of OX40 agonist ivuxolimab in advanced cancers. At the level of the study: Administration of intravenous ivuxolimab to patients occurred every 2 weeks at 0.01 to 10 mg/kg. At under 85% male, the cohort had a mean age of approximately 64 years, ranging from roughly 20 to 85. Previous treatment with anti-PD-1, anti-PD-L1 or anti-CTLA-4 therapy was allowed; 40% had received some.

J was trimmed by 2 bases and V by 0 bases; bases with no gene match: 3. The CDR3 is made up of 15 amino acids. Germline V gives CDR1 SGDLS, CDR2 YYNGEE. TCRdb keeps only in-frame clones here, not all; method: immunoSEQ multiplex PCR. The sample carries about 81,000 clones, about 93% recorded once. With baseline, cycle 4 day 1, and cycle 7 day 1 as timepoints, blood was sampled. The J gene is TRBJ2-3, the V gene TRBV9; 7 positions agree with TRBD2. The sequence came from an adult with an advanced solid tumor such as melanoma, head and neck, liver or kidney cancer. Sequenced material: CD4+ or CD8+ T cells sorted from blood, taken in a trial of the OX40 agonist ivuxolimab. CDR3 bases: TGTGCCAGCAGCGTAGGAGGGGACTACACAGATACGCAGTATTTT. It specifies CASSVGGDYTDTQYF. The whole variable domain, filled in from reference TRBV9 and TRBJ2-3, reads DSGVTQTPKHLITATGQRVTLRCSPRSGDLSVYWYQQSLDQGLQFLIQYYNGEERAKGNILERFSAQQFPDLHSELNLSSLELGDSALYFCASSVGGDYTDTQYFGPGTRLTVL.